These 8 T cell receptor beta chains were sequenced from one sample in a study of blood T cells in healthy people across ages. The second PCR ran about 6 to 12 cycles with a sample-barcoded 5' primer and J-beta primers. TCRdb re-called the 5' RACE reads through MiXCR, storing one row per CDR3 protein. The sample holds around 1.5 million distinct CDR3 sequences, 59% seen once. The sequenced sample consisted of blood. The source of these receptors is a man younger than 35 in good health.

This clonotype was detected once. The gene calls are TRBV9 and TRBJ2-5, with D maybe TRBD1 (6 bases). Germline lookup yields CDR1 SGDLS and CDR2 YYNGEE. The CDR3 covers 14 residues. V was trimmed by 4 bases and J by 3 bases, leaving 13 bases between them. CDR3 residues: CASSPKNREETQYF. The DNA of the CDR3 is TGTGCCAGCAGCCCGAAAAACAGGGAAGAGACCCAGTACTTC.

The table lists this clonotype with a few counts. For the CDR3, the DNA is TGCAGTGCTAGACAGTGGACCTACGAGCAGTACTTC. Its protein product is CSARQWTYEQYF. This sequence joins TRBV20-1 and TRBJ2-7; D is unclear. CDR3 length equals 12 residues. Germline CDR1 and CDR2: DFQATT and SNEGSKA (reference sequence). Trimming took off 2 bases at V and 2 bases at J, with 7 bases between the two ends.

This clonotype was seen just once. The chain employs TRBV20-1 and TRBJ1-4; D is undetermined. This CDR3 has 16 amino acids. V was cut by 0 bases and J by 0 bases, with 11 bases left in between. CDR1 is DFQATT, CDR2 SNEGSKA, per germline (reference sequence). The CDR3 region is CSARDLRGTTNEKLFF. DNA for the CDR3: TGCAGTGCTAGAGATCTTCGCGGCACAACTAATGAAAAACTGTTTTTT.

The V and J genes are TRBV9 and TRBJ2-4; D might be TRBD1 (5 bases). The CDR3 has 17 amino acids. Germline V gives CDR1 SGDLS, CDR2 YYNGEE. V was pared by 4 bases and J by 1 base, with 18 bases between. DNA of the CDR3: TGTGCCAGCAGCCCAACCCTAGGGGAAGGGGCCAAAAACATTCAGTACTTC. Its translation is CASSPTLGEGAKNIQYF.

The count of this clonotype is one. J is TRBJ1-6 and V is TRBV6-1; D remains unclear. Germline CDR1 MNHNS, CDR2 SASEGT. The CDR3 covers 14 residues. Between the trimmed V and J ends, which lost 3 bases and 9 bases, there was a span of 12 bases. The DNA of the CDR3 is TGTGCCAGCAGTGATGTCGGTAATCTTTCACCCCTCCACTTT. This codes for CASSDVGNLSPLHF.

This clonotype came up a few times. This sequence joins TRBV10-3 and TRBJ2-1, with 7 bases matching TRBD2. Unmatched junction bases numbered 9, after V lost 2 bases and J lost 5 bases. The CDR3 spans 16 residues. Germline V gene data show CDR1 as ENHRY and CDR2 as SYGVKD. The CDR3 DNA follows: TGTGCCATCAGTGAGAGGGGACTACTGGGAAACAATGAGCAGTTCTTC. This codes for CAISERGLLGNNEQFF.

V and J are TRBV4-1 and TRBJ1-1, with D possibly TRBD1 on 5 matching bases. The CDR3 loop spans 15 amino acids. The V and J ends lost 4 bases and 0 bases respectively, with 12 bases between them. Germline CDR1 is MGHRA and CDR2 is YSYEKL. DNA for the CDR3: TGCGCCAGCAGCCCTTTCGACAGCATGAACACTGAAGCTTTCTTT. As protein: CASSPFDSMNTEAFF.

The V and J genes are TRBV14 and TRBJ2-3, with D uncertain. Trimming shortened V by 0 bases and J by 6 bases, and 10 bases separated the two germline ends. Germline CDR1 and CDR2: SGHDN and FVKESK. This CDR3 spans 14 amino acids. CDR3 nucleotide sequence: TGTGCCAGCAGCCAAGAAATTGCAGTGGATACGCAGTATTTT. It is translated as CASSQEIAVDTQYF.